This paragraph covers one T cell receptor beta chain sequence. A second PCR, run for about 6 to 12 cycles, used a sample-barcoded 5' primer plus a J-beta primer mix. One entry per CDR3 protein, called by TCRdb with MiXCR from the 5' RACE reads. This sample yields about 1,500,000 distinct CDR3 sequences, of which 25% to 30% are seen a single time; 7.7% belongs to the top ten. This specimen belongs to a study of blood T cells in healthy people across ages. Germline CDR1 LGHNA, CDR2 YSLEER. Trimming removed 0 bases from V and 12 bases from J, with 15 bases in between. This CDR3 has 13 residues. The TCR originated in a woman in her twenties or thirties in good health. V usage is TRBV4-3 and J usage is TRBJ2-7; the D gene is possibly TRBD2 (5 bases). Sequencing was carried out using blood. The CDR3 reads CASSQERRAPPYF. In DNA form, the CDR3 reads TGCGCCAGCAGCCAAGAAAGGCGGGCTCCACCGTACTTC.